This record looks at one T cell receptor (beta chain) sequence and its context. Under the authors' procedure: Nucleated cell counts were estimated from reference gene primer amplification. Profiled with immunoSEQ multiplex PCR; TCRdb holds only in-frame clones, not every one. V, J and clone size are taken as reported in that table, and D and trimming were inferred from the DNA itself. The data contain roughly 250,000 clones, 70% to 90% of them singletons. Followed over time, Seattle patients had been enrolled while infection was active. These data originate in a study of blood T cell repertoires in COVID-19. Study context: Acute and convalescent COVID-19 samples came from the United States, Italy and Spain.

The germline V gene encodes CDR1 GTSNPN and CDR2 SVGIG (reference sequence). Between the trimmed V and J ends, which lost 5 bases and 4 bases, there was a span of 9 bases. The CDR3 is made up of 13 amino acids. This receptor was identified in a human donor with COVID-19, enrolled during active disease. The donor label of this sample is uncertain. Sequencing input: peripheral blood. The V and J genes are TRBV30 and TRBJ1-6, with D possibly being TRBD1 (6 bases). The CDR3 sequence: CAWGGQYNSPLHF. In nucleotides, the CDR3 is TGTGCCTGGGGTGGACAGTATAATTCACCCCTCCACTTT.